The 12 T cell receptor beta chains given below trace back to one sample, sequenced in a study of T cell changes during pregnancy in multiple sclerosis. TCRdb's table, derived via immunoSEQ multiplex PCR, lists solely in-frame clones and lacks some. The data contain approximately 87,000 clones, around nine tenths of them singletons. This specimen consisted of CD4+ T cells from peripheral blood mononuclear cells, obtained in the second trimester of pregnancy. The receptors originated from a female donor with multiple sclerosis, enrolled in a pregnancy study.

The chain is built from TRBV5-1 and TRBJ2-7; D remains unclear. The CDR3 runs to 13 residues. Germline CDR1 is SGHRS and CDR2 is YFSETQ. V dropped 1 base and J dropped 1 base, with 6 bases sitting between them. CDR3 nucleotides: TGCGCCAGCAGCTTGTCCTTATCCTACGAGCAGTACTTC. This codes for CASSLSLSYEQYF.

V usage is TRBV7-2 and J usage is TRBJ2-5; possibly TRBD2 for D (6 bases). The CDR3 contains 14 residues. Trimming left V 1 base short and J 5 bases short, with 11 bases between. The V gene's germline CDR1 is SGHTA and CDR2 FQGNSA. This chain's CDR3 is CASSLVLGRETQYF. The CDR3 nucleotides read TGTGCCAGCAGCTTAGTGCTGGGGAGGGAGACCCAGTACTTC. The complete variable domain, with remaining parts taken from reference TRBV7-2 and TRBJ2-5, reads GAGVSQSPSNKVTEKGKDVELRCDPISGHTALYWYRQSLGQGLEFLIYFQGNSAPDKSGLPSDRFSAERTGGSVSTLTIQRTQQEDSAVYLCASSLVLGRETQYFGPGTRLLVL.

This rearrangement joins TRBV14 to TRBJ1-1; no definite D call. Looked up from germline, CDR1 is SGHDN and CDR2 is FVKESK. Trimming removed 4 bases at V and 7 bases at J, with 10 bases between. The CDR3 contains 12 residues. The CDR3 DNA reads TGTGCCAGCAGCCCAGGAGGGATTGAAGCTTTCTTT. Translation: CASSPGGIEAFF.

The chain employs TRBV5-1 and TRBJ2-7, with 8 positions matching TRBD2. The germline gives CDR1 SGHRS, CDR2 YFSETQ. Germline trimming cut 5 bases from V and 3 bases from J; bases unmatched to any gene: 10. The CDR3 covers 15 residues. The CDR3 bases are TGCGCCAGCAGACGGGCTGCGGGAGGAGGCTACGAGCAGTACTTC. This gives the protein CASRRAAGGGYEQYF. Combining the CDR3 with reference TRBV5-1 and TRBJ2-7 gives the whole variable domain KAGVTQTPRYLIKTRGQQVTLSCSPISGHRSVSWYQQTPGQGLQFLFEYFSETQRNKGNFPGRFSGRQFSNSRSEMNVSTLELGDSALYLCASRRAAGGGYEQYFGPGTRLTVT.

The chain has TRBV2 and TRBJ1-6, with 8 bases fitting TRBD1. The CDR3 is made up of 15 amino acids. Trimming took 4 bases from V and 9 from J; bases not matched to a gene: 8. Germline V gene data show CDR1 as SNHLY and CDR2 as FYNNEI. The CDR3 protein is CASSAVDRGSSPLHF. In DNA, the CDR3 is TGTGCCAGCAGTGCAGTAGACAGGGGCTCTTCACCCCTCCACTTT.

The CDR3 DNA reads TGCAGCGTTGAGGGGACTAGCAGAGACACAGATACGCAGTATTTT. Protein sequence: CSVEGTSRDTDTQYF. V usage is TRBV29-1 and J usage is TRBJ2-3, with 9 bases matching TRBD2. This CDR3 is built from 15 residues. The germline gives CDR1 SQVTM, CDR2 ANQGSEA. Unmatched junction bases numbered 6, after V lost 3 bases and J lost 2 bases.

The chain recombines TRBV7-2 with TRBJ2-1; 7 positions match TRBD2. The CDR3 spans 15 residues. V shed 8 bases, J shed 0 bases, and the junction held 7 bases outside the gene matches. Germline CDR1 is SGHTA and CDR2 is FQGNSA. The CDR3 protein is CASASGPSSYNEQFF. The CDR3 nucleotides read TGTGCCAGCGCTAGCGGACCTAGCTCCTACAATGAGCAGTTCTTC.

This clone was observed once. This chain connects TRBV7-9 to TRBJ1-5; D possibly corresponds to TRBD1 (5 bases). The V gene lost 3 bases and the J gene lost 7 bases, with 7 bases spanning the gap. The CDR3 length is 12 residues. Germline loops: CDR1 SEHNR, CDR2 FQNEAQ (reference sequence). CDR3 nucleotides: TGTGCCAGCAGCTTCCAGGGACAGCCCCAGCATTTT. Its translation is CASSFQGQPQHF.

V gene TRBV2 combines with J gene TRBJ2-1; TRBD1 matches 8 bases. CDR1 and CDR2 (germline): SNHLY, FYNNEI. The ends lost 7 bases at V and 15 bases at J; junction bases unmatched: 8. There are 11 residues in the CDR3. The CDR3 region is CASNSQGERFF. The DNA of the CDR3 is TGTGCCAGCAATTCACAGGGGGAACGGTTCTTC.

The chain combines TRBV6-5 with TRBJ1-2; 9 nucleotides match TRBD1. The V gene end was trimmed by 5 bases and the J gene end by 4 bases; junction bases not matched to a gene: 8. The CDR3 covers 15 residues. Germline lookup yields CDR1 MNHEY and CDR2 SVGAGI. CDR3 in amino acids: CASSRGTGQVYGYTF. The CDR3 DNA follows: TGTGCCAGCAGTCGAGGGACAGGGCAGGTCTATGGCTACACCTTC.

The chain is built from TRBV5-4 and TRBJ2-3; D is ambiguous. The ends were cut back, 0 bases at V and 2 bases at J, with 7 bases in the middle. The CDR3 length is 14 residues. Germline values: CDR1 SGHNT, CDR2 YYREEE (reference sequence). CDR3 nucleotide sequence: TGTGCCAGCAGCTTGGCCAGGTTCACAGATACGCAGTATTTT. This gives the protein CASSLARFTDTQYF.

This clone has more than one count but fewer than ten. This chain connects TRBV11-3 to TRBJ2-7; 10 bases match TRBD1. In germline, CDR1 is SGHNT, CDR2 YENEEA. V gave up 7 bases and J gave up 4 bases; unmatched junction bases: 13. This CDR3 is 16 amino acids long. Here the CDR3 DNA reads TGTGCCAGCACCCCGGGTCCGGGACAGGGGAGATACGAGCAGTACTTC. Encoded protein: CASTPGPGQGRYEQYF.